This entry lists 3 T cell receptor beta chains sequenced from one sample in a study of blood T cell repertoires in COVID-19. TCRdb keeps only in-frame clones here, not all; method: immunoSEQ multiplex PCR. Of around 280,000 clones listed, around 81% were seen once; the top ten hold around 4.5%. The sequencing sample was made of peripheral blood. The receptors derive from a woman aged 45-65 years with active or convalescent COVID-19.

Here the CDR3 DNA reads TGTGCCAGCAGCGCGACAGGGATTAGTGGAAATGAGCAGTTCTTC. Translation: CASSATGISGNEQFF. J is TRBJ2-1 and V is TRBV9; TRBD1 aligns across 7 bases. This CDR3 has 15 amino acids. Per germline, CDR1 SGDLS and CDR2 YYNGEE. J was trimmed by 7 bases and V by 3 bases; bases with no gene match: 10. Variable domain in full (rest from reference TRBV9 and TRBJ2-1): DSGVTQTPKHLITATGQRVTLRCSPRSGDLSVYWYQQSLDQGLQFLIQYYNGEERAKGNILERFSAQQFPDLHSELNLSSLELGDSALYFCASSATGISGNEQFFGPGTRLTVL.

This chain joins TRBV5-1 and TRBJ2-7; D possibly corresponds to TRBD2 (7 bases). The CDR3 extends over 17 amino acids. Trimming removed 2 bases at V and 1 base at J, with 19 bases between. From germline, CDR1 is SGHRS and CDR2 YFSETQ. The CDR3, as DNA: TGCGCCAGCAGCTTTGAGGGGGGGTCTCGCCCGTCCTACGAGCAGTACTTC. It specifies CASSFEGGSRPSYEQYF.

V and J are TRBV27 and TRBJ1-6; TRBD1 matches at 7 bases. The germline CDR1 and CDR2 sequences are MNHEY and SMNVEV (reference sequence). J lost 5 bases, V lost 3 bases, and 1 base had no gene match. CDR3 size: 14 residues. CDR3 protein: CASSFGTDNSPLHF. Written as DNA, the CDR3 is TGTGCCAGCAGTTTCGGGACAGATAATTCACCCCTCCACTTT.